This T cell receptor (beta chain) originates from a study of PD-L1 blockade in urothelial cancer. Study-wide context: From about 2014, patients received atezolizumab, given as 1,200 mg intravenously every 3 weeks. The researchers analyzed blood 3 weeks (second dose) and 6 weeks after treatment start. Blood gave a median around 150,000 T cells.

What went into each PCR as a spike was synthetic TCR analog templates. The protocol was immunoSEQ multiplex PCR, while the TCRdb copy is restricted to in-frame clones and leaves out a portion. The sample yields 15,000 to 20,000 clones, around 81% seen once. The V and J ends lost 5 bases and 10 bases respectively, with 23 bases between them. CDR1 and CDR2 from the germline V gene are SGHTA and FQGNSA. The length of the CDR3 is 15 residues. Regarding time point: peripheral blood 6 weeks after treatment start. The chain recombines TRBV7-2 with TRBJ2-5, with D possibly being TRBD2 (6 bases). This sequence was found in a man aged 50 to 59 with urothelial cancer. This specimen consisted of PBMCs, obtained around atezolizumab (anti-PD-L1) treatment. CDR3 in amino acids: CASSGGTSGQRRQYF. The CDR3 region has the DNA TGTGCCAGCAGCGGAGGGACCTCGGGTCAGCGGCGCCAGTACTTC.